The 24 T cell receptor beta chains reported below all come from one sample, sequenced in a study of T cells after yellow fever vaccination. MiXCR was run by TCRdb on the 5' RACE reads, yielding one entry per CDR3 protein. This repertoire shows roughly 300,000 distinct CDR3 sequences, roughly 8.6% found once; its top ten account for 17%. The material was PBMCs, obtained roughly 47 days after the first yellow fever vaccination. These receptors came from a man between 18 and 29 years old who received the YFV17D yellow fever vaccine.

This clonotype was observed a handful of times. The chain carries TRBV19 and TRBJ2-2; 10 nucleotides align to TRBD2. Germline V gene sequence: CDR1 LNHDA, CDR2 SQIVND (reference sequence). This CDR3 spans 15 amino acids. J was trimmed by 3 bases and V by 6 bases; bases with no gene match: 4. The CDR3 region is CASSPTSGYTGELFF. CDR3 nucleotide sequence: TGTGCCAGTAGCCCGACTAGCGGGTACACCGGGGAGCTGTTTTTT.

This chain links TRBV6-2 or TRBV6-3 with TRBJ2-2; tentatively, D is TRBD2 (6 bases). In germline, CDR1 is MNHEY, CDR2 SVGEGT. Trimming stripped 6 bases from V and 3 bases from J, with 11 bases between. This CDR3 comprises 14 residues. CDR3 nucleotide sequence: TGTGCCAGCAGCGTGGGACTCTACACCGGGGAGCTGTTTTTT. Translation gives CASSVGLYTGELFF.

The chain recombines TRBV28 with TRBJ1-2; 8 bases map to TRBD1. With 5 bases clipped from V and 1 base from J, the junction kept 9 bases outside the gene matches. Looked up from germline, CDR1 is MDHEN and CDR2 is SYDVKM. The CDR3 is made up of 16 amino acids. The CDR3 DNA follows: TGTGCCAGCAGTGAAGCCCGGACAGGGAATAACTATGGCTACACCTTC. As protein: CASSEARTGNNYGYTF.

The CDR3 DNA reads as TGCAGTGCTCGAGCAGGTCCCACAGATACGCAGTATTTT. Protein sequence: CSARAGPTDTQYF. The chain recombines TRBV20-1 with TRBJ2-3; D unresolved. Germline V gene data show CDR1 as DFQATT and CDR2 as SNEGSKA (reference sequence). The CDR3 extends over 13 amino acids. The ends were cut back, 5 bases at V and 2 bases at J, with 11 bases in the middle.

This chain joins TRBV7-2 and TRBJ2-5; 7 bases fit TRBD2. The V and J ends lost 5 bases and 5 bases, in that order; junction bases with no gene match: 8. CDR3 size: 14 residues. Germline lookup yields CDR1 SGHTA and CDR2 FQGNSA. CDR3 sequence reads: CASSRSVGGETQYF. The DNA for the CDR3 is TGTGCCAGCAGCCGCAGTGTCGGGGGGGAGACCCAGTACTTC.

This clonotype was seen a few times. The CDR3: CASKQAWVQPQHF. In nucleotides, the CDR3 is TGTGCCAGCAAGCAGGCTTGGGTTCAGCCCCAGCATTTT. The chain uses TRBV6-2 or TRBV6-3 and TRBJ1-5; D unresolved. Trimming removed 7 bases from V and 6 bases from J, with 13 bases in between. The CDR3 loop spans 13 amino acids. Germline loops: CDR1 MNHEY, CDR2 SVGEGT.

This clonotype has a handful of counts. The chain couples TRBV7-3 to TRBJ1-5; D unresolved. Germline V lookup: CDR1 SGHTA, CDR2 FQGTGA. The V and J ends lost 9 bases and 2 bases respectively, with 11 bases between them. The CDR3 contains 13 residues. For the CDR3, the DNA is TGTGCCAGGACCTGCGACGGCAATCAGCCCCAGCATTTT. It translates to CARTCDGNQPQHF.

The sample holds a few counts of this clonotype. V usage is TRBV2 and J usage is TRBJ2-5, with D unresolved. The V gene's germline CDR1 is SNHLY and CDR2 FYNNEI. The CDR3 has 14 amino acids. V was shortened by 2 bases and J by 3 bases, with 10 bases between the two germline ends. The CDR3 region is CASSETEAKETQYF. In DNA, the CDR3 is TGTGCCAGCAGTGAAACCGAGGCCAAAGAGACCCAGTACTTC.

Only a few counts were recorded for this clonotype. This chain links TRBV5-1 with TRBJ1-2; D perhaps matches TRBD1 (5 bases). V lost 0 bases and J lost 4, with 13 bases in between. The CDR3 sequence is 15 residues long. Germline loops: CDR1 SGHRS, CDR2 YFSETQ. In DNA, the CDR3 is TGCGCCAGCAGCTTGGAAAGTGGGGCAGCCTATGGCTACACCTTC. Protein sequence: CASSLESGAAYGYTF. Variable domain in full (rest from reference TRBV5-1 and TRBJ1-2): KAGVTQTPRYLIKTRGQQVTLSCSPISGHRSVSWYQQTPGQGLQFLFEYFSETQRNKGNFPGRFSGRQFSNSRSEMNVSTLELGDSALYLCASSLESGAAYGYTFGSGTRLTVV.

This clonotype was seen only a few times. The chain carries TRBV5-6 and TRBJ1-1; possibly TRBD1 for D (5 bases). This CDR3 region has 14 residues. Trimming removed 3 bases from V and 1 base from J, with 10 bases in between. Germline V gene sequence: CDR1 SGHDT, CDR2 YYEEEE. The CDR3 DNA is TGTGCCAGCAGCTGGCTGGACAAGAACACTGAAGCTTTCTTT. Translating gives CASSWLDKNTEAFF. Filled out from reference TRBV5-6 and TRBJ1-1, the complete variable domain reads DAGVTQSPTHLIKTRGQQVTLRCSPKSGHDTVSWYQQALGQGPQFIFQYYEEEERQRGNFPDRFSGHQFPNYSSELNVNALLLGDSALYLCASSWLDKNTEAFFGQGTRLTVV.

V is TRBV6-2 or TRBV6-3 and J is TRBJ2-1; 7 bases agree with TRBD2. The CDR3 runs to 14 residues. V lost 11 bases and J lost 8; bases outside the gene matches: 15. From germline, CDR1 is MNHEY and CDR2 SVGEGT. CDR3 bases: TGTGCCTCGAAGCGGGTAGCGGGCTTAGATGAGCAGTTCTTC. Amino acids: CASKRVAGLDEQFF.

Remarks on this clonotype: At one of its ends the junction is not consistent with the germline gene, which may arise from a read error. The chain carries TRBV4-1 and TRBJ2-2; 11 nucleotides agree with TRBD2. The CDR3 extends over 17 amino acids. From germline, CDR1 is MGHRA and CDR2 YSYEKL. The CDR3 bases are TGCGCCAGCAGCCAAGGGTGGACTAGCGGGTGGACCGGGGAGCTGGTTTTT. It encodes CASSQGWTSGWTGELVF.

The CDR3 nucleotides read TGTGCCAGCAGCTTAGTTGGGGGGTTAGAGACCCAGTACTTC. It yields the protein CASSLVGGLETQYF. J is TRBJ2-5 and V is TRBV7-2; maybe TRBD2 (6 bases). Germline V gene data show CDR1 as SGHTA and CDR2 as FQGNSA. The CDR3 is made up of 14 amino acids. The ends were cut back, 1 base at V and 4 bases at J, with 10 bases in the middle.

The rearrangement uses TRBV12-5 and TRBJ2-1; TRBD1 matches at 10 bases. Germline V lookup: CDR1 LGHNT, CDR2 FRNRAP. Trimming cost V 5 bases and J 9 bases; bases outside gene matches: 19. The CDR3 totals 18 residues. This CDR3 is CASGTGQGRSGGLGEQFF. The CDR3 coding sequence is TGTGCTAGTGGTACGGGACAGGGGCGGTCGGGGGGGTTGGGTGAGCAGTTCTTC.

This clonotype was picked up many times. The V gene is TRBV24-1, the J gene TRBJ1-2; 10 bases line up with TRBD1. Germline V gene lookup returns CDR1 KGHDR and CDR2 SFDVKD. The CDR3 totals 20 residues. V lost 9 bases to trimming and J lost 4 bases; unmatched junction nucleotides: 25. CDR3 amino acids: CATGPRRNLWDRGSPYGYTF. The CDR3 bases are TGTGCCACCGGCCCCCGTCGCAACCTATGGGACAGGGGATCCCCCTATGGCTACACCTTC.

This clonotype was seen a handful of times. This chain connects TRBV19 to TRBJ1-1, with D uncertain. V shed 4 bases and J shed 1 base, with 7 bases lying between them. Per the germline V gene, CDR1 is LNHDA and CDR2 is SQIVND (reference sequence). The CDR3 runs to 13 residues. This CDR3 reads CASSSMANTEAFF. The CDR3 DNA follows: TGTGCCAGTAGTAGCATGGCGAACACTGAAGCTTTCTTT.

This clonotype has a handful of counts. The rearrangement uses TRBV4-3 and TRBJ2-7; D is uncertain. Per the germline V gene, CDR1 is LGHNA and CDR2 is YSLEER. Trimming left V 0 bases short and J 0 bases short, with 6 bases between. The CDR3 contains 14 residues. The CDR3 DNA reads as TGCGCCAGCAGCCAAGAGGCCTTCTCCTACGAGCAGTACTTC. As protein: CASSQEAFSYEQYF.

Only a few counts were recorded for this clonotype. The CDR3 DNA reads TGCGCCAGCACGGGTGGTTTTGCTAATTCACCCCTCCACTTT. Amino acids: CASTGGFANSPLHF. This rearrangement joins TRBV5-1 to TRBJ1-6; D is ambiguous. The CDR3 consists of 14 residues. V was pared by 6 bases and J by 6 bases, with 13 bases between. From germline, CDR1 is SGHRS and CDR2 YFSETQ.

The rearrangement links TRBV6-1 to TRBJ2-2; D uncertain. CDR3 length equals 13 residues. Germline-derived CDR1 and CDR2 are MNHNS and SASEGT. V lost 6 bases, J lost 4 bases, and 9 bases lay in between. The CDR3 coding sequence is TGTGCCAGCAGCGAAATGGGCACCGGGGAGCTGTTTTTT. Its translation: CASSEMGTGELFF.

This CDR3 reads CASSAWGRGAQPQHF. CDR3 DNA sequence: TGTGCCAGCAGCGCGTGGGGGCGGGGGGCTCAGCCCCAGCATTTT. The V call is TRBV5-6, the J call TRBJ1-5; D perhaps matches TRBD1 (6 bases). Germline lookup yields CDR1 SGHDT and CDR2 YYEEEE. CDR3 length: 15 residues. Between the trimmed V and J ends, which lost 4 bases and 6 bases, there was a span of 17 bases.

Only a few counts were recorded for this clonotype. Here the CDR3 DNA reads TGTGCCAGCAGTTACTCGACCGGGACAGGGATGTATAAAAATTCACCCCTCCACTTT. Encoded protein: CASSYSTGTGMYKNSPLHF. The rearrangement joins TRBV6-5 to TRBJ1-6; 9 nucleotides line up with TRBD1. The ends lost 0 bases at V and 7 bases at J; junction bases unmatched: 13. This CDR3 has 19 amino acids. Germline loops: CDR1 MNHEY, CDR2 SVGAGI.

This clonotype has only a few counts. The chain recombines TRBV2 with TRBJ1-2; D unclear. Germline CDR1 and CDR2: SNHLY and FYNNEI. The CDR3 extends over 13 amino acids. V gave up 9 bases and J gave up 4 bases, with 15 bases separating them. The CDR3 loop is CARGRGEGYGYTF. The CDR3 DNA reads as TGTGCCAGAGGACGCGGGGAAGGCTATGGCTACACCTTC.

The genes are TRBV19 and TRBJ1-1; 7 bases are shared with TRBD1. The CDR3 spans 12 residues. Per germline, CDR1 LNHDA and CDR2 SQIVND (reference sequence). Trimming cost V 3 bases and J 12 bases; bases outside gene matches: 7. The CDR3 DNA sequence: TGTGCCAGTAGTATTCCGACAGGGAAATCTTTCTTT. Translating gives CASSIPTGKSFF.

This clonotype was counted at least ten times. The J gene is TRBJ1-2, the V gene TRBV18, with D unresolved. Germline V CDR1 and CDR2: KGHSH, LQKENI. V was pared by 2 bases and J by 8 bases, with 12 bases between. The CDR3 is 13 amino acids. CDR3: CASSPTTFEGYTF. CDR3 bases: TGTGCCAGCTCACCAACCACCTTTGAAGGCTACACCTTC.